This is a list of T cell receptor beta chains from one sample in a study of blood T cells in healthy people across ages. TCRdb re-derived calls from the 5' RACE reads in MiXCR, one entry per CDR3 protein. The table has over 950,000 distinct CDR3 sequences, around 54% seen once; the top ten hold 20% to 25%. Sequencing used blood. The receptor source for this set is a woman aged 55 to 70 in good health. CDR3s include the opening cysteine and the closing phenylalanine or tryptophan. The D gene is left open where the match is weak. Where a row states a size, it is once, few, many or the class of an expanded clone; other rows omit it.

v_call: TRBV24-1
j_call: TRBJ2-7
clone_size: once
d_call: -
cdr3_nt: TGTGCCACCAGTGATAGGTTTGCCGGAACGAACGAGCAGTACTTC
cdr3_aa: CATSDRFAGTNEQYF

v_call: TRBV4-1
j_call: TRBJ2-7
clone_size: few
d_call: -
cdr3_nt: TGCGCCAGCAGCCAAGATATAACTTTGACTAGCTACGAGCAGTACTTC
cdr3_aa: CASSQDITLTSYEQYF

v_call: TRBV28
j_call: TRBJ1-5
clone_size: -
d_call: TRBD1
cdr3_nt: TGTGCCAGCAGTTTAGATGGGGGACAGGGAACCCAAGAGACCCAGCATTTT
cdr3_aa: CASSLDGGQGTQETQHF

v_call: TRBV29-1
j_call: TRBJ2-7
clone_size: -
d_call: -
cdr3_nt: TGCAGCGTTGAAGGGTCAGAGCCCAGCTCCTACGAGCAGTACTTC
cdr3_aa: CSVEGSEPSSYEQYF

v_call: TRBV14
j_call: TRBJ1-4
clone_size: -
d_call: -
cdr3_nt: TGTGCCAGCAGCGCTCAGCAGGTGTCTAATGAAAAACTGTTTTTT
cdr3_aa: CASSAQQVSNEKLFF

v_call: TRBV9
j_call: TRBJ2-5
clone_size: -
d_call: -
cdr3_nt: TGTGCCAGCAGCGTAGCTACTAGTTTCGAGACCCAGTACTTC
cdr3_aa: CASSVATSFETQYF

v_call: TRBV24-1
j_call: TRBJ2-3
clone_size: -
d_call: -
cdr3_nt: TGTGCCATCAGTGATCACTACAGCAGCACAGATACGCAGTATTTT
cdr3_aa: CAISDHYSSTDTQYF

v_call: TRBV7-8
j_call: TRBJ1-2
clone_size: few
d_call: -
cdr3_nt: TGTGCCAGCAGCTTAGGCATTTACTCGTCGGGCTACACCTTC
cdr3_aa: CASSLGIYSSGYTF

v_call: TRBV20-1
j_call: TRBJ2-7
clone_size: few
d_call: TRBD2
cdr3_nt: TGCAGTGCTTTTACCGGGACTAGCGGATCCTACGAGCAGTACTTC
cdr3_aa: CSAFTGTSGSYEQYF

v_call: TRBV3-1
j_call: TRBJ1-2
clone_size: -
d_call: -
cdr3_nt: TGTGCCAGCAGCCAAGCTTGGGGCGCTTACGGCTACACCTTC
cdr3_aa: CASSQAWGAYGYTF

v_call: TRBV7-9
j_call: TRBJ1-5
clone_size: -
d_call: -
cdr3_nt: TGTGCCAGCAGCTTACGCGGCGGAAGCAATCAGCCCCAGCATTTT
cdr3_aa: CASSLRGGSNQPQHF

v_call: TRBV6-1
j_call: TRBJ2-5
clone_size: once
d_call: -
cdr3_nt: TGTGCCAGCTTAACCCCCTCAATGGAGACCCAGTACTTC
cdr3_aa: CASLTPSMETQYF

v_call: TRBV5-1
j_call: TRBJ2-3
clone_size: few
d_call: TRBD2
cdr3_nt: TGCGCCAGCAGCCCCCGGGAGGAGTGGCGGGAGTTGTCAGATACGCAGTATTTT
cdr3_aa: CASSPREEWRELSDTQYF

v_call: TRBV12-3/TRBV12-4
j_call: TRBJ2-1
clone_size: -
d_call: TRBD2
cdr3_nt: TGTGCCAGCAGTATCCTCTGGGGACTAGCGGGAGGGAGCTCCTACAATGAGCAGTTCTTC
cdr3_aa: CASSILWGLAGGSSYNEQFF

v_call: TRBV6-5
j_call: TRBJ2-5
clone_size: few
d_call: TRBD1
cdr3_nt: TGTGCCAGCGGGGACAGGGGGCTTCGGGAGACCCAGTACTTC
cdr3_aa: CASGDRGLRETQYF

v_call: TRBV12-3/TRBV12-4
j_call: TRBJ1-5
clone_size: -
d_call: -
cdr3_nt: TGTGCCAGCAGTCTGGGGACCCCGAAGGGGCCCCAGCATTTT
cdr3_aa: CASSLGTPKGPQHF

v_call: TRBV24-1
j_call: TRBJ2-6
clone_size: few
d_call: -
cdr3_nt: TGTGCCACCAGTGAAGGGCCCCAGGGTCCTGGGGCCAACGTCCTGACTTTC
cdr3_aa: CATSEGPQGPGANVLTF

v_call: TRBV29-1
j_call: TRBJ2-5
clone_size: many
d_call: -
cdr3_nt: TGCAGCGTTGAAACGGGAACAGAGACCCAGTACTTC
cdr3_aa: CSVETGTETQYF

v_call: TRBV29-1
j_call: TRBJ1-1
clone_size: -
d_call: TRBD1
cdr3_nt: TGCAGCGTTGAGGGACAGGGGGCTGATGCTTTCTTT
cdr3_aa: CSVEGQGADAFF

v_call: TRBV5-1
j_call: TRBJ2-6
clone_size: -
d_call: TRBD2
cdr3_nt: TGCGCCAGCAGCTCCTCTCGACTAGCGGGAGACCACTCTGGGGCCAACGTCCTGACTTTC
cdr3_aa: CASSSSRLAGDHSGANVLTF

v_call: TRBV28
j_call: TRBJ1-2
clone_size: -
d_call: -
cdr3_nt: TGTGCCAGCAGCAAACTGAGGGACTACACCTTC
cdr3_aa: CASSKLRDYTF

v_call: TRBV11-2
j_call: TRBJ2-7
clone_size: -
d_call: TRBD2
cdr3_nt: TGTGCCAGCAGCTTAATGGTAGCGGGAGGGTATGAGCAGTACTTC
cdr3_aa: CASSLMVAGGYEQYF

v_call: TRBV7-8
j_call: TRBJ2-7
clone_size: -
d_call: -
cdr3_nt: TGTGCCAGCGGAGCGCCTTCCTACGAGCAGTACTTC
cdr3_aa: CASGAPSYEQYF

v_call: TRBV5-1
j_call: TRBJ2-3
clone_size: few
d_call: -
cdr3_nt: TGCGCCAGCAGCTTAAGTGAAGATCCGCAGTATTTT
cdr3_aa: CASSLSEDPQYF

v_call: TRBV29-1
j_call: TRBJ2-5
clone_size: -
d_call: TRBD2
cdr3_nt: TGCAGCGTTGAGCGCAGCGGGAGCCTCATGGGGACCCAGTACTTC
cdr3_aa: CSVERSGSLMGTQYF

v_call: TRBV27
j_call: TRBJ2-7
clone_size: -
d_call: -
cdr3_nt: TGTGCCAGCAGTTTATCGAGTGGTTCGAGGGTCTACGAGCAGTACTTC
cdr3_aa: CASSLSSGSRVYEQYF

v_call: TRBV20-1
j_call: TRBJ2-3
clone_size: few
d_call: -
cdr3_nt: TGCAGTGCTAGAGATCAGGGCAGGGGGGCAGATACGCAGTATTTT
cdr3_aa: CSARDQGRGADTQYF

v_call: TRBV6-5
j_call: TRBJ2-2
clone_size: -
d_call: -
cdr3_nt: TGTGCCAGCAGTACAGGGTTTTTGGCCGGGGAGCTGTTTTTT
cdr3_aa: CASSTGFLAGELFF

v_call: TRBV9
j_call: TRBJ2-1
clone_size: -
d_call: -
cdr3_nt: TGTGCCAGCAGCACTACAATCGGGTCCTACAATGAGCAGTTCTTC
cdr3_aa: CASSTTIGSYNEQFF

v_call: TRBV12-3/TRBV12-4
j_call: TRBJ2-1
clone_size: once
d_call: -
cdr3_nt: TGTGCCAGCAGCCCCCCAAACAGGCTGGGATACAATGAGCAGTTCTTC
cdr3_aa: CASSPPNRLGYNEQFF

v_call: TRBV9
j_call: TRBJ2-7
clone_size: -
d_call: -
cdr3_nt: TGTGCCAGCAGCGTAGCGGCTAACGCCGGATACGAGCAGTACTTC
cdr3_aa: CASSVAANAGYEQYF

v_call: TRBV7-8
j_call: TRBJ2-3
clone_size: -
d_call: TRBD1
cdr3_nt: TGTGCCAGCAGCTTCCTCGGGGGACAGGGGTGGACGGGTACGCAGTATTTT
cdr3_aa: CASSFLGGQGWTGTQYF

v_call: TRBV4-2
j_call: TRBJ2-3
clone_size: -
d_call: -
cdr3_nt: TGTGCCAGCAGCCAAGTCATTGCGAGCACAGATACGCAGTATTTT
cdr3_aa: CASSQVIASTDTQYF

v_call: TRBV20-1
j_call: TRBJ2-1
clone_size: few
d_call: -
cdr3_nt: TGCAGTGCTAAACCAACTAGGAGCTCCTACAATGAGCAGTTCTTC
cdr3_aa: CSAKPTRSSYNEQFF

v_call: TRBV2
j_call: TRBJ2-7
clone_size: few
d_call: -
cdr3_nt: TGTGCCAGCAGTGTTCTGCTAGGGTATTACGAGCAGTACTTC
cdr3_aa: CASSVLLGYYEQYF

v_call: TRBV6-2/TRBV6-3
j_call: TRBJ2-1
clone_size: -
d_call: TRBD2
cdr3_nt: TGTGCCAGCAGCCAAGCGGGAGTGGTTGAGCAGTTCTTC
cdr3_aa: CASSQAGVVEQFF

v_call: TRBV7-9
j_call: TRBJ1-1
clone_size: few
d_call: TRBD1
cdr3_nt: TGTGCCAGCAGCCCCACAGGGGGCAATAGATCTGGCACTGAAGCTTTCTTT
cdr3_aa: CASSPTGGNRSGTEAFF

v_call: TRBV28
j_call: TRBJ2-7
clone_size: -
d_call: TRBD1
cdr3_nt: TGTGCCAGCAGTATAAGACAGGGCGGGCAGTACTTC
cdr3_aa: CASSIRQGGQYF

v_call: TRBV20-1
j_call: TRBJ2-5
clone_size: -
d_call: -
cdr3_nt: TGCAGGGCCGAGGGAGTGGACCAAGAGACCCAGTACTTC
cdr3_aa: CRAEGVDQETQYF

v_call: TRBV4-2
j_call: TRBJ2-5
clone_size: few
d_call: -
cdr3_nt: TGTGCCAGCAGCCAAGAGGCAGGCAACACAAAAGAGACCCAGTACTTC
cdr3_aa: CASSQEAGNTKETQYF

v_call: TRBV7-9
j_call: TRBJ2-1
clone_size: few
d_call: -
cdr3_nt: TGTGCCAGCAGCTACCGCGGTAGTGGGTATGAGCAGTTCTTC
cdr3_aa: CASSYRGSGYEQFF

v_call: TRBV20-1
j_call: TRBJ2-7
clone_size: -
d_call: -
cdr3_nt: TGCAGTGCAATGACCGGGGGGCCATACGAGCAGTACTTC
cdr3_aa: CSAMTGGPYEQYF

v_call: TRBV6-6
j_call: TRBJ2-3
clone_size: -
d_call: -
cdr3_nt: TGTGCCAGCTCTCAGAAGAGGCACACAGATACGCAGTATTTT
cdr3_aa: CASSQKRHTDTQYF

v_call: TRBV11-2
j_call: TRBJ2-7
clone_size: -
d_call: -
cdr3_nt: TGTGCCAGCAGCTGGGTAGGATCCGAGCAGTACTTC
cdr3_aa: CASSWVGSEQYF

v_call: TRBV4-2
j_call: TRBJ2-1
clone_size: -
d_call: -
cdr3_nt: TGTGCCAGCAGCCAAGGCGGGGAATCGGGGGCGAATGAGCAGTTCTTC
cdr3_aa: CASSQGGESGANEQFF

v_call: TRBV27
j_call: TRBJ2-7
clone_size: -
d_call: TRBD2
cdr3_nt: TGTGCCAGCAGTTTTGGGCTAGCGGGAATCTACGAGCAGTACTTC
cdr3_aa: CASSFGLAGIYEQYF

v_call: TRBV10-3
j_call: TRBJ2-3
clone_size: few
d_call: TRBD2
cdr3_nt: TGTGCCATCAGTGAGCCTCATAGCGGGATTAGCACAGATACGCAGTATTTT
cdr3_aa: CAISEPHSGISTDTQYF

v_call: TRBV13
j_call: TRBJ2-7
clone_size: -
d_call: -
cdr3_nt: TGTGCCAGCAGCAAGACAGGTTCCTACGAGCAGTACTTC
cdr3_aa: CASSKTGSYEQYF

v_call: TRBV11-2
j_call: TRBJ2-1
clone_size: few
d_call: -
cdr3_nt: TGTGCCAGCAGCTTGCAAGCCCCCGACTACAATGAGCAGTTCTTC
cdr3_aa: CASSLQAPDYNEQFF

v_call: TRBV20-1
j_call: TRBJ2-5
clone_size: -
d_call: TRBD1
cdr3_nt: TGCAGTGCTGTAAGACAGGGGGTGGAGACCCAGTACTTC
cdr3_aa: CSAVRQGVETQYF

v_call: TRBV10-3
j_call: TRBJ1-2
clone_size: -
d_call: -
cdr3_nt: TGTGCCATCAGTGGCGGGGAGTACTATGGCTACACCTTC
cdr3_aa: CAISGGEYYGYTF

v_call: TRBV3-1
j_call: TRBJ2-5
clone_size: -
d_call: -
cdr3_nt: TGTGCCAGCAGCCAGTCCGGAGGGAGGAGCAATGAGCAGTACTTC
cdr3_aa: CASSQSGGRSNEQYF

v_call: TRBV7-2
j_call: TRBJ2-3
clone_size: -
d_call: -
cdr3_nt: TGTGCCAGCAGCTTAGTTTGGGGTCCAGATACGCAGTATTTT
cdr3_aa: CASSLVWGPDTQYF

v_call: TRBV7-6
j_call: TRBJ1-6
clone_size: few
d_call: TRBD1
cdr3_nt: TGTGCCAGCAGTGGGGGACAGGGTGTCTCACCCCTCCACTTT
cdr3_aa: CASSGGQGVSPLHF

v_call: TRBV29-1
j_call: TRBJ2-7
clone_size: many
d_call: -
cdr3_nt: TGCAGCGTTTGGAAGAACGAGCAGTACTTC
cdr3_aa: CSVWKNEQYF

v_call: TRBV6-2/TRBV6-3
j_call: TRBJ2-7
clone_size: -
d_call: TRBD1
cdr3_nt: TGTGCCAGCAGTTACTTAGATCCGGGACAGGGGTACGAGCAGTACTTC
cdr3_aa: CASSYLDPGQGYEQYF

v_call: TRBV2
j_call: TRBJ2-4
clone_size: few
d_call: -
cdr3_nt: TGTGCCAGCAATCTAGCGGGAGGACAGGGGGAGCAGTACTTC
cdr3_aa: CASNLAGGQGEQYF